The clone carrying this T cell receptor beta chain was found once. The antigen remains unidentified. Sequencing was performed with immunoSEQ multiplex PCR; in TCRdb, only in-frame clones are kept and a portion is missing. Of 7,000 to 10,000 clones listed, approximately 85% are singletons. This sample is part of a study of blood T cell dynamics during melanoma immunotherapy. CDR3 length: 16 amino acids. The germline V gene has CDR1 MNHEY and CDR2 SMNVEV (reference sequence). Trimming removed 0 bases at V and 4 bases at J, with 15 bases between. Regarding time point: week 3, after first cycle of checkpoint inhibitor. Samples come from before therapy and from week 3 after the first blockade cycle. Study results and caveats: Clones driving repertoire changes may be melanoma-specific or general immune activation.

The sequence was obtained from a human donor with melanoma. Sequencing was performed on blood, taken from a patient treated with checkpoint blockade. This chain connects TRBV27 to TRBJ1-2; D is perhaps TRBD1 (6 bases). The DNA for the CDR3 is TGTGCCAGCAGTTTATCCTGGGTCAAGGGGGGCTATGGCTACACCTTC. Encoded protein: CASSLSWVKGGYGYTF.